These T cell receptor beta chains were read from a single sample in a study of T cells in Graves' hyperthyroidism and ophthalmopathy. TCRdb reprocessed the multiplex PCR reads via MiXCR and lists one record per CDR3 protein. The repertoire includes hundreds of thousands of distinct CDR3 sequences, approximately 15% of them detected once, and around a third sits in the top ten. The sequenced sample was blood. The receptors were gathered from a young woman with Graves' hyperthyroidism. The CDR3 runs from the conserved cysteine through the conserved F or W. D genes are given only for firm matches. Not every row has a clone size; where given, it reads once, few, many or a size class.

J	D	size	V	CDR3	DNA
TRBJ2-7	TRBD1	many	TRBV7-9	CASSLEGTGGSYEQYF	TGTGCCAGCAGCTTAGAAGGGACAGGGGGCTCCTACGAGCAGTACTTC
TRBJ2-7	TRBD2	-	TRBV7-7	CASSPGLAGDYEQYF	TGTGCCAGCAGCCCGGGACTAGCGGGAGACTACGAGCAGTACTTC
TRBJ2-7	-	many	TRBV6-2/TRBV6-3	CASSSTGTNYEQYF	TGTGCCAGCAGTTCCACCGGGACCAATTACGAGCAGTACTTC
TRBJ1-2	-	few	TRBV18	CASSLQEANYGYTF	TGTGCCAGCTCATTGCAGGAAGCTAACTATGGCTACACCTTC
TRBJ2-7	-	many	TRBV2	CASSRNQPYEQYF	TGTGCCAGCTCAAGGAACCAACCCTACGAGCAGTACTTC
TRBJ2-1	TRBD2	-	TRBV28	CASSPLGLAGVANEQFF	TGTGCCAGCAGCCCCCTCGGTCTAGCGGGAGTGGCCAATGAGCAGTTCTTC
TRBJ1-4	-	few	TRBV10-2	CASTEELTATNEKLFF	TGCGCCAGCACCGAAGAGCTGACTGCAACTAATGAAAAACTGTTTTTT
TRBJ1-1	-	many	TRBV29-1	CSVEGVINTEAFF	TGCAGCGTTGAGGGGGTGATCAACACTGAAGCTTTCTTT
TRBJ2-1	-	few	TRBV11-2	CASSLDFTAYNEQFF	TGTGCCAGCAGCTTAGATTTCACAGCCTACAATGAGCAGTTCTTC
TRBJ2-2	-	-	TRBV19	CASRGSYTGELFF	TGTGCCAGTAGAGGCAGCTACACCGGGGAGCTGTTTTTT
TRBJ2-7	-	few	TRBV7-9	CASSFLDRGYEQYF	TGTGCCAGCAGCTTCCTCGACAGAGGATACGAGCAGTACTTC
TRBJ1-3	-	few	TRBV5-1	CASSLGRPRGENTIYF	TGCGCCAGCAGCTTGGGGCGACCCCGGGGTGAAAACACCATATATTTT
TRBJ1-5	-	many	TRBV29-1	CSVEGCQPQHF	TGCAGCGTTGAAGGGTGTCAGCCCCAGCATTTT
TRBJ1-5	TRBD1	few	TRBV20-1	CSARVGTGSVYGSNQPQHF	TGCAGTGCTAGAGTGGGGACAGGGTCGGTTTATGGGAGCAATCAGCCCCAGCATTTT
TRBJ1-6	-	few	TRBV6-1	CASTVVYNSPLHF	TGTGCCAGCACTGTGGTTTATAATTCACCCCTCCACTTT